The clone carrying this T cell receptor beta chain was detected only a few times. Once RNA had been extracted, it was reverse transcribed into cDNA to act as the sequencing template. TCRdb's copy holds only in-frame clones and misses some; the assay was immunoSEQ multiplex PCR. Of around 200,000 clones in the sample, over 60% were seen once. This record belongs to a study of CD8+ T cells in alopecia areata. With 6 bases removed from V and 1 base from J, the gap between germline ends came to 15 bases. The CDR3 spans 15 residues. Germline V gene sequence: CDR1 SQVTM, CDR2 ANQGSEA. Treatment of the sample: oral pan-JAK inhibitor, 5-10 mg twice daily.

The clonotype originates from a human donor with alopecia areata. The sample consisted of CD4+ T cells sorted from blood, taken at week 4, from a patient treated with tofacitinib. The V call is TRBV29-1, the J call TRBJ2-2; possibly TRBD1 or TRBD2 for D (5 bases each). The CDR3 nucleotides read TGCAGCGTGGCGACCGGGACGAGGAACACCGGGGAGCTGTTTTTT. The encoded protein is CSVATGTRNTGELFF.